This TCR beta chain comes out of a study of blood T cell repertoires in COVID-19. Across the whole study: From the United States, Italy and Spain came samples of acute and convalescent COVID-19. T cells, B-cell-depleted T cells, or PBMCs supplied cDNA or gDNA.

The CDR3 consists of 17 residues. CDR1 is MGHRA and CDR2 is YSYEKL in the germline V gene. Trimming stripped 2 bases from V and 7 bases from J, with 22 bases between. In the source study's methods: Reference gene primer amplification in the assay estimated nucleated cell counts. Clones were read by immunoSEQ multiplex PCR, and TCRdb kept only the in-frame ones, dropping some. D and trimming were read from the DNA, whereas the V and J calls and clone size are those reported in that table. The sample includes tens of thousands of clones, over 80% of them seen just once. The TCR sequence derives from a man aged 50 or older with active COVID-19. Sequencing used peripheral blood. This chain uses TRBV4-1 with TRBJ2-3, with TRBD2 as a possible D gene (5 bases). CDR3 nucleotide sequence: TGCGCCAGCAGCCAATCCTCGGACGGGAAGAGATTGAATACGCAGTATTTT. It encodes CASSQSSDGKRLNTQYF.